The 26 T cell receptor beta chains in this list originate from one sample, sequenced in a study of spatial heterogeneity in lung cancer. TCRdb reprocessed the 5' RACE reads via MiXCR and lists one record per CDR3 protein. This sample carries 8,000 or so distinct CDR3 sequences, under 9% of them seen once, and the ten largest clones take about 9.2%. Time point reported: sample taken at primary tumor resection. Study observations and caveats: Intratumoral expanded alpha and beta TCR counts were found to track tumor mutation counts.

Antigens of these TCRs are unknown. The sequencing here drew on lung tumor tissue, taken at surgery. These TCRs come from a male donor with early-stage non-small cell lung cancer.

This clonotype was counted many times. This chain joins TRBV28 and TRBJ2-1, with 8 bases lining up with TRBD1. The CDR3 has 16 residues. Germline trimming cut 6 bases from V and 4 bases from J; bases unmatched to any gene: 11. Germline V CDR1 and CDR2: MDHEN, SYDVKM. The CDR3 sequence: CASSPPGQGWYNEQFF. The CDR3 DNA follows: TGTGCCAGCAGCCCCCCCGGACAGGGTTGGTACAATGAGCAGTTCTTC.

By sample share, this clonotype is medium-sized (0.01 to 0.1%). The chain recombines TRBV18 with TRBJ2-7, with a possible D match to TRBD2 (6 bases). Germline V gives CDR1 KGHSH, CDR2 LQKENI. This CDR3 has 14 residues. V was clipped by 3 bases and J by 2 bases, with 11 bases between them. CDR3 region: CASSPSEGPYEQYF. The CDR3 DNA reads as TGTGCCAGCTCACCCTCGGAGGGGCCCTACGAGCAGTACTTC.

This clonotype is classed as medium-sized. V usage is TRBV5-4 and J usage is TRBJ2-2, with TRBD1 matching 8 bases. CDR1 and CDR2 (germline): SGHNT, YYREEE (reference sequence). Unmatched junction bases numbered 7, after V lost 5 bases and J lost 1 base. The CDR3 extends over 16 amino acids. The CDR3 sequence: CASRHRDRQNTGELFF. The CDR3 nucleotides read TGTGCCAGCAGACACCGGGACAGGCAGAACACCGGGGAGCTGTTTTTT.

This clonotype ranks as medium-sized. V gene TRBV11-2 combines with J gene TRBJ1-4; maybe TRBD1 (6 bases). V was trimmed by 2 bases and J by 4 bases, leaving 11 bases between them. CDR3 length: 15 amino acids. Germline V gives CDR1 SGHAT, CDR2 FQNNGV. CDR3 residues: CASSLYGQRNEKLFF. As DNA, the CDR3 is TGTGCCAGCAGCTTATACGGACAGCGTAATGAAAAACTGTTTTTT.

This clonotype rates as medium-sized. The chain uses TRBV4-1 and TRBJ1-5; 8 nucleotides align to TRBD1. The length of the CDR3 is 16 residues. The ends lost 4 bases at V and 6 bases at J; junction bases unmatched: 11. Germline lookup yields CDR1 MGHRA and CDR2 YSYEKL. The CDR3 here is CASSRDRTGWGQPQHF. In DNA form, the CDR3 reads TGCGCCAGCAGCCGGGACCGGACAGGGTGGGGTCAGCCCCAGCATTTT.

This clonotype was counted ten times or more. The chain links TRBV4-2 to TRBJ1-1; 8 bases are a match to TRBD1. The CDR3 is made up of 17 amino acids. V trimming: 1 base; J trimming: 1 base; junction bases outside the gene matches: 8. Germline-derived CDR1 and CDR2 are LGHNA and YNFKEQ. CDR3 in DNA: TGTGCCAGCAGCCAAGGGGGAAGGACAGGGAAGAACACTGAAGCTTTCTTT. Residues: CASSQGGRTGKNTEAFF.

The sample holds many counts of this clonotype. CDR3 protein: CASSTTANTEAFF. For the CDR3, the DNA is TGCGCCAGCAGTACGACAGCGAACACTGAAGCTTTCTTT. The rearrangement joins TRBV10-1 to TRBJ1-1; tentative D call: TRBD1 (5 bases). CDR3 length: 13 residues. The germline gives CDR1 WNHNN, CDR2 SYGVQD (reference sequence). Deletions cut 5 bases from V and 1 base from J, with 8 bases between.

Sample share makes this clonotype medium-sized. The chain is built from TRBV5-1 and TRBJ1-2; 9 nucleotides align to TRBD1. Germline V gives CDR1 SGHRS, CDR2 YFSETQ. Trimming took 4 bases from V and 7 from J; bases not matched to a gene: 5. The CDR3 is made up of 13 amino acids. Here the CDR3 DNA reads TGCGCCAGCAGCCCGGGACAGGGACTTGGCTACACCTTC. This sequence encodes CASSPGQGLGYTF. The whole variable domain, remainder taken from reference TRBV5-1 and TRBJ1-2, is KAGVTQTPRYLIKTRGQQVTLSCSPISGHRSVSWYQQTPGQGLQFLFEYFSETQRNKGNFPGRFSGRQFSNSRSEMNVSTLELGDSALYLCASSPGQGLGYTFGSGTRLTVV.

Within the sample, this clonotype is medium-sized. The chain has TRBV6-6 and TRBJ2-7; a possible D gene is TRBD1 (6 bases). The CDR3 loop spans 13 amino acids. V lost 5 bases, J lost 5 bases, and 13 bases lay in between. Germline-derived CDR1 and CDR2 are MNHNY and SVGAGI (reference sequence). CDR3 in amino acids: CASSTGYRDEQYF. CDR3 DNA: TGTGCCAGCAGTACAGGGTATCGCGACGAGCAGTACTTC.

This clonotype was counted at least ten times. This chain joins TRBV21-1 and TRBJ1-1; the D call of TRBD1 is as the table states it, not checked on the DNA. TRBV21-1 is a listed pseudogene. The CDR3 contains 13 residues. CDR3 amino acids: CASTDRVKTEAFF. Written as DNA, the CDR3 is TGTGCCAGCACTGACAGGGTAAAAACTGAAGCTTTCTTT.

The V gene is TRBV6-4, the J gene TRBJ2-7; tentatively, D is TRBD1 (6 bases). The CDR3 length is 14 residues. Germline V gives CDR1 MRHNA, CDR2 SNTAGT. Trimming left V 0 bases short and J 3 bases short, with 9 bases between. The CDR3, as DNA: TGTGCCAGCAGTGACTCGGCAGGGGACTACGAGCAGTACTTC. Translation gives CASSDSAGDYEQYF.

Ten or more counts support this clonotype. V usage is TRBV5-6 and J usage is TRBJ2-3; D gene ambiguous. This CDR3 contains 14 residues. Germline CDR1 SGHDT, CDR2 YYEEEE. Trimming took off 4 bases at V and 4 bases at J, with 13 bases between the two ends. The CDR3 loop is CASSRVSSSDTQYF. In DNA form, the CDR3 reads TGTGCCAGCAGCCGCGTGAGTTCTTCAGATACGCAGTATTTT.

This clonotype was picked up many times. The gene calls are TRBV9 and TRBJ2-7, with a possible D match to TRBD2 (6 bases). The CDR3 totals 15 residues. The ends were cut back, 4 bases at V and 5 bases at J, with 19 bases in the middle. Germline CDR1 and CDR2: SGDLS and YYNGEE. The CDR3 DNA reads as TGTGCCAGCAGCTTAGGGGCGGGAAACCCCCACGAGCAGTACTTC. Translated: CASSLGAGNPHEQYF.

By sample fraction, this clonotype is medium-sized (0.01 to 0.1%). The genes are TRBV4-1 and TRBJ2-3; D perhaps matches TRBD1 (6 bases). Germline lookup yields CDR1 MGHRA and CDR2 YSYEKL. V dropped 4 bases and J dropped 2 bases, with 7 bases sitting between them. The CDR3 has 13 amino acids. The CDR3 here is CASSRTATDTQYF. The CDR3 DNA reads as TGCGCCAGCAGCCGGACAGCCACAGATACGCAGTATTTT.

This clonotype was counted only a few times. The V call is TRBV5-1, the J call TRBJ2-3, with a possible D match to TRBD1 (6 bases). Trimming removed 4 bases from V and 1 base from J, with 10 bases in between. Germline-derived CDR1 and CDR2 are SGHRS and YFSETQ. The CDR3 covers 14 residues. The CDR3, as DNA: TGCGCCAGCAGCCAGGACAGACGCACAGATACGCAGTATTTT. Protein product: CASSQDRRTDTQYF.

CDR3 DNA: TGTGCCAGCAGCTCCACAGATACGCAGTATTTT. Its protein product is CASSSTDTQYF. The V and J genes are TRBV7-9 and TRBJ2-3, with no clear D. This CDR3 is built from 11 residues. Germline CDR1 and CDR2: SEHNR and FQNEAQ (reference sequence). V was shortened by 4 bases and J by 2 bases, with 1 base between the two germline ends.

This clonotype qualifies as medium-sized. The chain joins TRBV5-1 to TRBJ2-3, with TRBD2 as a possible D gene (6 bases). The V end lost 0 bases, the J end lost 0 bases, and 11 bases lay between the germline ends. Germline V gives CDR1 SGHRS, CDR2 YFSETQ. This CDR3 spans 16 amino acids. CDR3 in DNA: TGCGCCAGCAGCTTGGGTCTGCGGGGCAGCACAGATACGCAGTATTTT. Translated: CASSLGLRGSTDTQYF.

In its sample, this clonotype was seen many times. The chain joins TRBV19 to TRBJ1-5; TRBD1 matches at 8 bases. V trimming: 5 bases; J trimming: 9 bases; junction bases outside the gene matches: 9. Germline V gives CDR1 LNHDA, CDR2 SQIVND (reference sequence). The CDR3 is made up of 14 amino acids. CDR3: CASSPGQGIGPQHF. CDR3 sequence (DNA): TGTGCCAGTAGTCCCGGACAGGGAATAGGGCCCCAGCATTTT.

By share, this clonotype ranks as medium-sized. This chain links TRBV6-6 with TRBJ2-5, with a tentative D call TRBD1 (5 bases). The CDR3 is made up of 13 amino acids. V dropped 5 bases and J dropped 4 bases, with 11 bases sitting between them. CDR1 is MNHNY and CDR2 is SVGAGI in the germline V gene (reference sequence). DNA for the CDR3: TGTGCCAGCAGTCCTCCAGGGCGAGAGACCCAGTACTTC. Translated, it gives CASSPPGRETQYF.

By frequency in the sample, this clonotype is medium-sized (0.01 to 0.1%). This chain uses TRBV20-1 with TRBJ2-5; weak D call: TRBD2 (6 bases). Trimming cost V 3 bases and J 5 bases, with 22 bases left between them. Germline CDR1 DFQATT, CDR2 SNEGSKA (reference sequence). The CDR3 contains 16 residues. CDR3 loop: CSASHERAQEGETQYF. Written as DNA, the CDR3 is TGCAGTGCTAGCCACGAGCGGGCACAGGAGGGGGAGACCCAGTACTTC.

This clonotype was recorded many times. CDR3 amino acids: CASSFDRQLGYTF. In DNA, the CDR3 is TGTGCCAGCAGCTTCGACCGACAACTTGGCTACACCTTC. The V call is TRBV5-6, the J call TRBJ1-2; D is unclear. The germline CDR1 and CDR2 sequences are SGHDT and YYEEEE. V lost 2 bases and J lost 7, with 12 bases in between. CDR3 length: 13 residues.

This clonotype is judged medium-sized. The CDR3 protein is CASSYRGHTEAFF. DNA for the CDR3: TGTGCCAGCAGTTACAGGGGGCACACTGAAGCTTTCTTT. J is TRBJ1-1 and V is TRBV12-3 or TRBV12-4, with 9 bases lining up with TRBD1. Unmatched junction bases numbered 0, after V lost 4 bases and J lost 3 bases. This CDR3 is built from 13 residues.

This clonotype was found a few times. This rearrangement joins TRBV3-1 to TRBJ2-5; perhaps TRBD1 as D (5 bases). Trimming pared 1 base from V and 5 bases from J, leaving 11 bases between. The CDR3 runs to 14 residues. The germline V gene has CDR1 LGHDT and CDR2 YNNKEL (reference sequence). The CDR3 sequence: CASSQGSGMETQYF. The CDR3 bases are TGTGCCAGCAGCCAAGGATCAGGGATGGAGACCCAGTACTTC.

The sample holds many counts of this clonotype. V usage is TRBV6-2 or TRBV6-3 and J usage is TRBJ2-7; a possible D gene is TRBD2 (5 bases). Per germline, CDR1 MNHEY and CDR2 SVGEGT. The V and J ends lost 10 bases and 4 bases respectively, with 23 bases between them. The CDR3 is made up of 15 amino acids. DNA for the CDR3: TGTGCCACCCGGAGAGGGTCCCTTCTTAGTTACGAGCAGTACTTC. Translated, it gives CATRRGSLLSYEQYF.

In its sample, this clonotype is medium-sized (0.01 to 0.1%). The rearrangement uses TRBV11-2 and TRBJ2-2; D may correspond to TRBD1 or TRBD2 (5 bases each). The CDR3 runs 16 residues. The V end was cut by 5 bases, the J end by 5 bases, with 18 bases between. CDR1 SGHAT and CDR2 FQNNGV come from the germline V gene. In DNA, the CDR3 is TGTGCCAGCAGCATCGCACCGGGACCCGAAACCGGGGAGCTGTTTTTT. Translating it yields CASSIAPGPETGELFF.

This clonotype is labeled medium-sized. The V and J genes are TRBV6-6 and TRBJ1-3; D gene uncertain. This CDR3 region has 15 residues. The germline V and J ends were trimmed by 4 bases and 0 bases, with 10 bases remaining between them. Germline CDR1 reads MNHNY; CDR2 reads SVGAGI (reference sequence). The CDR3 region is CASSSDRYSGNTIYF. CDR3 nucleotides: TGTGCCAGCAGTTCCGACCGATACTCTGGAAACACCATATATTTT.